This entry lists 14 T cell receptor beta chains sequenced from one sample in a study of neurological immune-mediated disorders (dated by TCRdb to between 2018 and 2021). The method was 5' RACE. The instrument was an Illumina HiSeq 2500. The raw public data were reprocessed by TCRdb itself: fastp quality trimming at Q25, MiXCR clonotype calling, in-frame beta chains only. Identical CDR3 protein sequences are pooled into one entry, listed with their most common genes and DNA. Within this sample are roughly 60,000 distinct CDR3 sequences, with over 3.5% of them counted one time only. Less than 2.5% of the sample lies in the top ten. The sample was PBMCs. These receptors all stem from a woman in her 50s with multiple sclerosis.

This clonotype appeared many times. The chain has TRBV6-5 and TRBJ1-1; 7 bases align to TRBD1. Unmatched junction bases numbered 2, after V lost 6 bases and J lost 7 bases. This CDR3 contains 11 residues. Germline lookup yields CDR1 MNHEY and CDR2 SVGAGI. For the CDR3, the DNA is TGTGCCAGCAGCCGACAGGGTGAAGCTTTCTTT. Translated: CASSRQGEAFF.

V is TRBV7-3 and J is TRBJ2-3; possibly TRBD1 or TRBD2 for D (6 bases each). V was clipped by 5 bases and J by 0 bases, with 12 bases between them. Looked up from germline, CDR1 is SGHTA and CDR2 is FQGTGA. CDR3 length equals 15 residues. The chain's CDR3 is CASSPLGGSTDTQYF. The CDR3 DNA is TGTGCCAGCAGCCCCCTAGGGGGGAGCACAGATACGCAGTATTTT.

This clonotype was detected many times. The chain links TRBV5-1 to TRBJ2-1; a weak D match, TRBD1 (6 bases). The CDR3 totals 14 residues. V lost 4 bases and J lost 4, with 12 bases in between. Germline CDR1 reads SGHRS; CDR2 reads YFSETQ. CDR3 sequence reads: CASSRPQGYNEQFF. Here the CDR3 DNA reads TGCGCCAGCAGCCGCCCACAGGGATACAATGAGCAGTTCTTC.

This clonotype appeared a few times. V usage is TRBV24-1 and J usage is TRBJ2-2; 9 nucleotides align to TRBD1. The CDR3 totals 20 residues. CDR1 and CDR2 from the germline V gene are KGHDR and SFDVKD. Trimming took 4 bases from V and 4 from J; bases not matched to a gene: 18. CDR3 amino acids: CATSDQRTGALAAGTGELFF. The DNA for the CDR3 is TGTGCCACCAGTGACCAACGGACAGGGGCACTCGCCGCGGGCACCGGGGAGCTGTTTTTT.

The sample holds many counts of this clonotype. The chain couples TRBV7-3 to TRBJ2-1; no definite D call. The CDR3 runs to 13 residues. CDR1 SGHTA and CDR2 FQGTGA come from the germline V gene. Trimming took 5 bases from V and 8 from J, leaving 13 bases between them. The CDR3 protein is CASSATVTHEQFF. The DNA of the CDR3 is TGTGCCAGCAGCGCGACCGTAACCCATGAGCAGTTCTTC.

In this sample, this clonotype turned up many times. The rearrangement joins TRBV9 to TRBJ1-4; TRBD1 agrees at 8 bases. CDR1 SGDLS and CDR2 YYNGEE come from the germline V gene. The CDR3 has 16 residues. The V segment lost 0 bases and the J segment 5 bases; nucleotides outside the gene matches: 6. The CDR3, as DNA: TGTGCCAGCAGCGTAGGCCTACAGGGGGTAAATGAAAAACTGTTTTTT. Encoded protein: CASSVGLQGVNEKLFF. Full variable domain (outside the CDR3, taken from reference TRBV9 and TRBJ1-4): DSGVTQTPKHLITATGQRVTLRCSPRSGDLSVYWYQQSLDQGLQFLIQYYNGEERAKGNILERFSAQQFPDLHSELNLSSLELGDSALYFCASSVGLQGVNEKLFFGSGTQLSVL.

This clonotype was detected many times. The chain carries TRBV20-1 and TRBJ1-4, with TRBD1 identical over 7 bases. This CDR3 is built from 14 residues. Germline CDR1 and CDR2: DFQATT and SNEGSKA (reference sequence). The J segment lost 4 bases and the V segment lost 5 bases, leaving 7 bases of the junction unmatched. For the CDR3, the DNA is TGCAGTGCTCCCAGGGGGGCCTATAATGAAAAACTGTTTTTT. Protein: CSAPRGAYNEKLFF.

The chain uses TRBV6-2 or TRBV6-3 and TRBJ1-5; D not resolved. This CDR3 region has 14 residues. V gave up 0 bases and J gave up 10 bases, with 13 bases separating them. Looked up from germline, CDR1 is MNHEY and CDR2 is SVGEGT. CDR3 coding DNA: TGTGCCAGCAGTTACTCCCTTTTGTTCGGACCCCAGCATTTT. This sequence encodes CASSYSLLFGPQHF.

This clonotype has ten or more counts. V gene TRBV4-3 combines with J gene TRBJ2-1, with 11 positions matching TRBD2. From germline, CDR1 is LGHNA and CDR2 YSLEER. CDR3 length equals 16 residues. The ends lost 3 bases at V and 2 bases at J; junction bases unmatched: 3. CDR3 sequence: CASSQVGLAAYNEQFF. In DNA form, the CDR3 reads TGCGCCAGCAGCCAGGTGGGACTAGCGGCCTACAATGAGCAGTTCTTC.

This clonotype was detected ten times or more. V usage is TRBV7-2 and J usage is TRBJ2-7, with 8 bases identical to TRBD1. The CDR3 has 14 amino acids. Germline lookup yields CDR1 SGHTA and CDR2 FQGNSA. V was clipped by 1 base and J by 7 bases; unmatched bases: 6. This CDR3 reads CASSLGQGAMEQYF. The CDR3 DNA sequence: TGTGCCAGCAGCTTAGGGCAGGGGGCAATGGAGCAGTACTTC.

This clonotype was recorded many times. The chain uses TRBV10-3 and TRBJ2-3; TRBD1 might be the D (6 bases). With 8 bases removed from V and 2 bases from J, the gap between germline ends came to 8 bases. The CDR3 has 12 residues. CDR1 ENHRY and CDR2 SYGVKD come from the germline V gene. CDR3 nucleotides: TGTGCCATCGGGGGCGCCACAGATACGCAGTATTTT. Translating gives CAIGGATDTQYF.

This clonotype was found many times. V is TRBV6-2 or TRBV6-3 and J is TRBJ2-7, with D maybe TRBD2 (6 bases). Trimming removed 6 bases from V and 8 bases from J, with 14 bases in between. The CDR3 extends over 12 amino acids. In germline, CDR1 is MNHEY, CDR2 SVGEGT. The DNA of the CDR3 is TGTGCCAGCAGGGTTAGCGGAGACAAGCAGTACTTC. Translating it yields CASRVSGDKQYF.

This clonotype has a count of ten or more. As DNA, the CDR3 is TGTGCCAGCAGGCTTGGGGTTGGAGGGTTTGGCGAGCAGTACTTC. Translating gives CASRLGVGGFGEQYF. This chain links TRBV5-6 with TRBJ2-7; D possibly corresponds to TRBD2 (6 bases). V was shortened by 5 bases and J by 6 bases, with 21 bases between the two germline ends. Germline lookup yields CDR1 SGHDT and CDR2 YYEEEE. The CDR3 totals 15 residues.

The sample holds many counts of this clonotype. The J gene is TRBJ1-2, the V gene TRBV11-2, with 9 bases aligning to TRBD1. Germline CDR1 and CDR2: SGHAT and FQNNGV. V shed 2 bases, J shed 7 bases, and the junction held 2 bases outside the gene matches. The CDR3 spans 13 residues. The CDR3 DNA reads as TGTGCCAGCAGCTTAACGGACAGGGGTGGCTACACCTTC. Its translation is CASSLTDRGGYTF.